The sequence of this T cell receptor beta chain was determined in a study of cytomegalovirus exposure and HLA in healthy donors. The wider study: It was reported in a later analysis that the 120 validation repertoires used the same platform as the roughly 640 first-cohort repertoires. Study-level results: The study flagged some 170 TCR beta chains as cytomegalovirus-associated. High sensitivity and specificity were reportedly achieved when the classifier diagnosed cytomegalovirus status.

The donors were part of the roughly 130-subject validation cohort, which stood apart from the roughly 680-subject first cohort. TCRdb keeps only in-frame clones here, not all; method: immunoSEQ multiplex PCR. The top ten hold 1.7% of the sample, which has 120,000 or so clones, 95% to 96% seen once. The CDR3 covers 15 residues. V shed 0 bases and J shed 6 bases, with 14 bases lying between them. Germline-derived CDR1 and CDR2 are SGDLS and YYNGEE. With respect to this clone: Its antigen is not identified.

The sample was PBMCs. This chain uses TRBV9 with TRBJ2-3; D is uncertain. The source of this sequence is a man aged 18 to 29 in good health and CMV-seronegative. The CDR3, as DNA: TGTGCCAGCAGCGTAGCTAGAGCTTCTACGGATACGCAGTATTTT. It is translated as CASSVARASTDTQYF.